The subject of this entry is one T cell receptor (beta chain). The antigen is not known. The sample comes from a study of cytomegalovirus exposure and HLA in healthy donors. Study-wide background: An analysis done earlier identified 117 million unique TCR beta sequences from roughly 190 million T cells. For the approximately 360 genotyped donors, approximately 83% fell within the Caucasian-associated ancestry cluster.

It was with 60 Vbeta and 13 Jbeta primers that the PCR ran. This table comes from immunoSEQ multiplex PCR, and its TCRdb copy is limited to in-frame clones, with some not included. The sample includes about 120,000 clones, around 70% seen only once; the top ten take around 4%. General study points: As immune exposure information, only CMV serostatus was available.

CDR3 length: 14 residues. Germline lookup yields CDR1 SGHNT and CDR2 YYREEE (reference sequence). V dropped 5 bases and J dropped 7 bases, with 19 bases sitting between them. The chain uses TRBV5-4 and TRBJ2-7; perhaps TRBD1 as D (5 bases). The source is a woman aged 40 to 55 in good health and CMV-seronegative. Sequencing was carried out using PBMCs. The CDR3 DNA reads as TGTGCCAGCAGTCCCGATCTGCAGGGTTGGGAGCAGTACTTC. It encodes CASSPDLQGWEQYF.